This paragraph reports one T cell receptor (beta chain). The entry originates in a study of T-cell reconstitution after alpha-beta-depleted transplantation in children. Using unique molecular identifiers, the investigators prepared the TCRbeta library. TCRdb reanalysed the PCR reads using MiXCR and keeps one entry per CDR3 protein. The data contain hundreds of thousands of distinct CDR3 sequences, 15% to 20% of them singletons. Material: PBMCs from the stem cell graft donor, obtained from the stem cell graft. The TCR sequence derives from a human donor who donated a stem cell graft to a child with acute lymphoblastic leukemia.

In nucleotides, the CDR3 is TGTGCCAGCAGCGTAGAGGGAAGGGAACGCGAGCAGTACTTC. This codes for CASSVEGREREQYF. The V and J genes are TRBV9 and TRBJ2-7; no reliable D call. The CDR3 has 14 amino acids. Germline V gene data show CDR1 as SGDLS and CDR2 as YYNGEE. Trimming left V 0 bases short and J 6 bases short, with 13 bases between.